The sequence of this T cell receptor (beta chain) was determined in a study of blood T cell repertoires in COVID-19. V lost 4 bases, J lost 8 bases, and 9 bases lay in between. CDR3 length: 12 amino acids. The germline V gene encodes CDR1 SEHNR and CDR2 FQNEAQ (reference sequence). Here immunoSEQ multiplex PCR was the method, and the copy in TCRdb shows in-frame clones only, minus some. The sample consists of about 210,000 clones, around 88% of them appearing once. V usage is TRBV7-9 and J usage is TRBJ2-1; no definite D call. The TCR sequence derives from a man aged 18 to 30 with active or convalescent COVID-19. The sample was peripheral blood. CDR3: CASSSSLYEQFF. CDR3 DNA sequence: TGTGCCAGCAGCTCTTCCCTCTATGAGCAGTTCTTC.